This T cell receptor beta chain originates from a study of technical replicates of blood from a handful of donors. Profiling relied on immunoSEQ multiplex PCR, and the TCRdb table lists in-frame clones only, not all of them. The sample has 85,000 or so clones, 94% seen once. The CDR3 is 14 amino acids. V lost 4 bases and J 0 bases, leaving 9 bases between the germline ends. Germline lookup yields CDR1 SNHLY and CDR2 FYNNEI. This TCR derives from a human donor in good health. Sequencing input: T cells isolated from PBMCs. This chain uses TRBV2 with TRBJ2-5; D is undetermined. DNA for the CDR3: TGTGCCAGCAGTGCTGGGCCGAACCAAGAGACCCAGTACTTC. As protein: CASSAGPNQETQYF.